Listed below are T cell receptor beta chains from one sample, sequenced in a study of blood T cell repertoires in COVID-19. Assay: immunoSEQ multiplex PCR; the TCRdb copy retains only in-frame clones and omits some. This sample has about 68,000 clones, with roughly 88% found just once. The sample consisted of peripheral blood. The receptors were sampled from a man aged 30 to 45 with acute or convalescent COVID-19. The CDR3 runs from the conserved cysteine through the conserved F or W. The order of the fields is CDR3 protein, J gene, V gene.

CASSPQEQYF TRBJ2-3 TRBV3-1/TRBV3-2
CASSWGTGTADTQYF TRBJ2-3 TRBV2
CASSSLAGLYEQYF TRBJ2-7 TRBV27
CASSAGVGGELFF TRBJ2-2 TRBV9
CASSLVPSQGPVLTQYF TRBJ2-3 TRBV11-2
CATRDRGTDTQYF TRBJ2-3 TRBV10-3
CASSRTGQAIYEQYF TRBJ2-7 TRBV11-2
CASSVGIELDSYSGNTIYF TRBJ1-3 TRBV9
CASSGDRGNQPQHF TRBJ1-5 TRBV7-9
CAISPGQGQNQPQHF TRBJ1-5 TRBV10-3
CASSGDRGRYNEQFF TRBJ2-1 TRBV10-1
CASSPGTGGYGYTF TRBJ1-2 TRBV6-5
CASSFPSSYNEQFF TRBJ2-1 TRBV28
CASSIGEREETQYF TRBJ2-5 TRBV5-1
CASSTRTGDQPQHF TRBJ1-5 TRBV7-2
CASSSYVVASSYEQYF TRBJ2-7 TRBV11-2
CASSRRGETQYF TRBJ2-5 TRBV3-1/TRBV3-2
CASSPRDREGAEAFF TRBJ1-1 TRBV18
CASTPGTPYEQYF TRBJ2-7 TRBV7-6
CASSLISSTDTQYF TRBJ2-3 TRBV5-5
CASSPGYEQYF TRBJ2-7 TRBV7-9
CAWSVRLGTGSSPLHF TRBJ1-6 TRBV30
CASRAVSAGYTF TRBJ1-2 TRBV6-5
CASKRMENTEAFF TRBJ1-1 TRBV9
CASSMGSGLFYEQYF TRBJ2-7 TRBV19
CASSQDALGTGGVPYEQYF TRBJ2-7 TRBV4-3
CASSEILAGELFF TRBJ2-2 TRBV10-2
CASSQFPLAGAYNEQFF TRBJ2-1 TRBV4-3
CASSEQGVYEQYF TRBJ2-7 TRBV6-1
CASSHHSRGYNEQFF TRBJ2-1 TRBV10-1
CASSREISGANVLTF TRBJ2-6 TRBV28
CASTFYNEQFF TRBJ2-1 TRBV28
CATSDPGDGADTQYF TRBJ2-3 TRBV24-1
CASSQDLPGVGGYEQYF TRBJ2-7 TRBV4-1
CAWSVLGEDVFTDTQYF TRBJ2-3 TRBV30
CASSQYGETDTQYF TRBJ2-3 TRBV4-1
CASSLGGQNYEQYF TRBJ2-7 TRBV5-1
CASSVGTGGTEAFF TRBJ1-1 TRBV18
CASRGRGTTNEKLFF TRBJ1-4 TRBV28
CASSPTGLASETQYF TRBJ2-5 TRBV6-5
CASSYSPDRNQPQHF TRBJ1-5 TRBV6-5
CASSLGGAEAFF TRBJ1-1 TRBV7-8
CASRASGRQANEQFF TRBJ2-1 TRBV7-9
CASLGGANTEAFF TRBJ1-1 TRBV28
CASTPGNYGYTF TRBJ1-2 TRBV5-1
CASRKVAGGNEQFF TRBJ2-1 TRBV27